This T cell receptor beta chain was documented in a study of early T cells in non-severe SARS-CoV-2 infection. The CDR3 loop spans 18 amino acids. V trimming: 6 bases; J trimming: 8 bases; junction bases outside the gene matches: 22. Germline lookup yields CDR1 MDHEN and CDR2 SYDVKM. TCRdb reanalysed the 5' RACE reads using MiXCR and keeps one entry per CDR3 protein. The sample consists of more than 35,000 distinct CDR3 sequences, 11% of them appearing once. This clonotype was seen repeatedly, ten times or more. This sequence originates from an adult who was a healthcare worker with PCR-confirmed SARS-CoV-2 infection or an uninfected control (not recorded which). Sequenced sample: whole blood. The chain combines TRBV28 with TRBJ2-1; 7 bases are shared with TRBD1. For the CDR3, the DNA is TGTGCCAGCAGCCGACAAGGACGACAGGGAAAAATTCCGCATGAGCAGTTCTTC. Protein sequence: CASSRQGRQGKIPHEQFF.